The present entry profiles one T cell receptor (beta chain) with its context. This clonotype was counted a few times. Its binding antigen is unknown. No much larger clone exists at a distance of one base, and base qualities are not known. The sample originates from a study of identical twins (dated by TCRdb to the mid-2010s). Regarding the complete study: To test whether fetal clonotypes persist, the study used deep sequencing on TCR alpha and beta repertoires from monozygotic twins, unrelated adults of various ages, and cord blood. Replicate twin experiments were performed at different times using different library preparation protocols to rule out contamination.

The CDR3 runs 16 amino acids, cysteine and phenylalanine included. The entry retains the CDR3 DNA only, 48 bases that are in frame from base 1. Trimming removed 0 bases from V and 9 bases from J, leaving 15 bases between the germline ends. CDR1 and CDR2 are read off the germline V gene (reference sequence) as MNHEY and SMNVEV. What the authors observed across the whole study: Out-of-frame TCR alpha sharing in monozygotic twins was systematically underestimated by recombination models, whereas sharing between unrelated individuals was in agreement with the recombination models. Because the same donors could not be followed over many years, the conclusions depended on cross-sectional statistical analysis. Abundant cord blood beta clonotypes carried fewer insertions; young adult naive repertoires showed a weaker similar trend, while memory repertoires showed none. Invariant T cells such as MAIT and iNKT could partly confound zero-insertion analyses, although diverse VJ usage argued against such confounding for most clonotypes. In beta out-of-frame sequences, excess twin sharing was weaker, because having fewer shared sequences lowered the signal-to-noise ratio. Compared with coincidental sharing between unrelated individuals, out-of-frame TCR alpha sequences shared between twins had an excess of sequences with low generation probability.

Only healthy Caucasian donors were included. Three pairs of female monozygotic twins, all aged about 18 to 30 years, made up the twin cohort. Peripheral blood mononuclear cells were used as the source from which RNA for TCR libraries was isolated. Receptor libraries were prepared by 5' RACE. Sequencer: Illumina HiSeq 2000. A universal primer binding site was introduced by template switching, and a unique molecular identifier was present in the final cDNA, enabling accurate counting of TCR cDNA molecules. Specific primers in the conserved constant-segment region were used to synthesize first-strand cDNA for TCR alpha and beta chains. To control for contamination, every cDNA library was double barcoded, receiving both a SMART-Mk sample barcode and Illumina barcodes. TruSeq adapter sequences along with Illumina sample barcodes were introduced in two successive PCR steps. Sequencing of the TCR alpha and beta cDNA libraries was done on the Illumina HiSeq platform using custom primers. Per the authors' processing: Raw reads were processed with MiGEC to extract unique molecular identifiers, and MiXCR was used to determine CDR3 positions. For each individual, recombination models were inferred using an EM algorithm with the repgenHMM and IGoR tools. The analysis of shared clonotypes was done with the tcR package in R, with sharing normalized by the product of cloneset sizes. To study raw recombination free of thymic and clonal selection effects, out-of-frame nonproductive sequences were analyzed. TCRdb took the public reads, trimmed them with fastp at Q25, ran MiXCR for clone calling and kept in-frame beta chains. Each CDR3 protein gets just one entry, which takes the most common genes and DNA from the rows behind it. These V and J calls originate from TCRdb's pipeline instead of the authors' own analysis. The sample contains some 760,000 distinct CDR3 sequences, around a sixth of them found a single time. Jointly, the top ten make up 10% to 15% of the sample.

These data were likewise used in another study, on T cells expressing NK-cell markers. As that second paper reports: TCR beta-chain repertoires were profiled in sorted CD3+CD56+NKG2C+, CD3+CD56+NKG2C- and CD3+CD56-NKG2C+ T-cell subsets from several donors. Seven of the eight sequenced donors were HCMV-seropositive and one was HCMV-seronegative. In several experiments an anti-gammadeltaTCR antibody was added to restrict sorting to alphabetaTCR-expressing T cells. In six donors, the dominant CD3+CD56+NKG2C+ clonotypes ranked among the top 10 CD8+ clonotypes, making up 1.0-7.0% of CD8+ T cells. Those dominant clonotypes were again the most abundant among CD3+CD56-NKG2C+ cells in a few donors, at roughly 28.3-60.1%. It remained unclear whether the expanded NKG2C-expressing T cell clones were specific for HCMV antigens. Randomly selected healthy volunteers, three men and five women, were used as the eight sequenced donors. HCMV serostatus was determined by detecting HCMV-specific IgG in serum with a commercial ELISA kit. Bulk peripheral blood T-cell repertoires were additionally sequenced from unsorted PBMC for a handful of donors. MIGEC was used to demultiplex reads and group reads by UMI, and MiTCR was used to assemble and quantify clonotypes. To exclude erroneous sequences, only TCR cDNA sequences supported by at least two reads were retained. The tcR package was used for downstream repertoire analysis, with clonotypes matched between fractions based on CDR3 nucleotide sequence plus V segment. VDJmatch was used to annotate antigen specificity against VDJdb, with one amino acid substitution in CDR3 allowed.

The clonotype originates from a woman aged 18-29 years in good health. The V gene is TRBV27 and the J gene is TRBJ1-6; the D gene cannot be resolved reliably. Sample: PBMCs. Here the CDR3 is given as CASSLSVGRAFSPLHF. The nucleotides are TGTGCCAGCAGTTTATCGGTAGGACGGGCATTTTCACCCCTCCACTTT.